This T cell receptor (beta chain) was identified during a study of T cells in Graves' hyperthyroidism and ophthalmopathy (dated by TCRdb to about 2019). Study-level background: Peripheral blood samples were taken at the time of initial diagnosis, prior to any treatment. The 95 to 100 discovery patients were randomly divided into training and test sets at a 7:3 ratio. TCR Vbeta CDR3 sequencing of roughly 140 peripheral blood samples (over 40 ophthalmopathy, 75 to 80 hyperthyroidism and some 17 progressor patients) is reported in the paper. An independent validation cohort of under 20 hyperthyroidism patients and approximately 17 patients who later progressed to ophthalmopathy tested prospective prediction of ophthalmopathy. TCR V-J signatures able to tell the groups apart were searched for in a discovery cohort of approximately 95 patients, of whom roughly 42 had Graves' ophthalmopathy and about 60 had stable Graves' hyperthyroidism. Once sampling was done, hyperthyroidism patients were given methimazole at a starting dose of 30 mg daily, whereas ophthalmopathy patients were given high-dose intravenous methylprednisolone. In addition, the study compared T-cell repertoires in thyroid tissue and in blood from over 5 Graves' hyperthyroidism patients. Here is what the overall study found, with its caveats: No statistical method was used to fix the sample size in advance, and group allocation was not hidden from the investigators. In validation, progression to ophthalmopathy was predicted by the model with 70.59% sensitivity and about 72% specificity, a median of approximately 6.5 months before onset. Most expanded thyroid clonotypes (frequency above 0.001) were also detected in blood, suggesting blood repertoires may reflect thyroid immune responses. Ophthalmopathy was separated from stable hyperthyroidism by a 13 V-J signature model, with around 88% sensitivity and about 84% specificity obtained in cross-validation and 80%/75% obtained in testing.

Concerning this clonotype: There is no known antigen for this receptor. One base away there is no much larger clone; base qualities are not given.

TCR beta CDR3 regions were amplified from RNA transcripts. A first-round RT-PCR of the TCR CDR3 used the HTBI primer set with the Qiagen OneStep RT-PCR kit. Libraries were constructed in a second round of multiplex PCR, after which size selection and purification were performed. Paired-end sequencing of the libraries was performed with 100 bp reads on an Illumina HiSeq2000. For the original study's pipeline: SOAPnuke was used to process the raw data, removing reads that contained adapters or uncalled bases, had a mean Phred below 15, or lacked an exact match to the constant primer or identifier. High-quality paired reads were merged using COPE v1.2.5, and each unique nucleotide sequence was defined as a clonotype. MiTCR v1.1 was used to align the clonotypes against IMGT TRBV, TRBD and TRBJ reference segments. The analysis was restricted to V-J combinations with a frequency above 0.0001, which together covered roughly 99% of the repertoires. The TCS score was defined as F50 (clonal expansion) divided by E x V (chaos), with BLOSUM62-based TCRdist calculated between CDR3 peptides within each V-J. Welch's t-statistics and random forest reduced around 520 V-J features to 13, which were used in a naive Bayes classifier (R e1071). The Morisita-Horn index was used to measure how similar the thyroid and blood repertoires were. TCRdb cleaned the public reads at Q25 with fastp, built clones with MiXCR and kept in-frame beta chains. A single entry per CDR3 protein holds the most common genes and DNA from its merged rows. These V and J calls derive from TCRdb rather than the authors' analysis. The sample table shows about 840,000 distinct CDR3 sequences, and around 38% are seen once. Clones ranked in the top ten supply roughly 8.3% of the sample.

Stable Graves' hyperthyroidism was defined as the absence of progression to ophthalmopathy over 18 months of follow-up. Hyperthyroidism patients were newly diagnosed, had a disease duration of under 2 months, and were aged 18 to 65 years. Any patient with an uncontrolled infection, another autoimmune disease, pregnancy or lactation was excluded. Diagnoses relied on clinical symptoms, serum thyroxine and TRAb, thyroid ultrasound and orbital computed tomography. Ficoll-Paque density gradient centrifugation was used to isolate PBMCs from approximately 10 ml of fresh peripheral blood. Total RNA was extracted using Trizol reagent, and RNA quality was assessed on an Agilent 2100 Bioanalyzer. The CDR3 measures 12 amino acids from cysteine to phenylalanine. This entry keeps only the CDR3 DNA: 36 bases, framed from base 1. CDR1 and CDR2 are read off the germline V gene as SQVTM and ANQGSEA. Germline trimming: 7 bases from V, 3 bases from J; junction bases outside gene matches: 4.

This chain joins TRBV29-1 to TRBJ2-7, with 9 bases in between that match TRBD2. The sample was blood. This TCR derives from a man between 18 and 29 years old with Graves' hyperthyroidism. The CDR3 has the sequence CSDTSGLYEQYF. The bases are TGCAGCGATACTAGCGGGCTCTACGAGCAGTACTTC.